This T cell receptor (beta chain) emerged from a study of blood T cell repertoires in COVID-19. The wider study: Sites across the United States, Italy and Spain contributed samples from acute and convalescent COVID-19. Sample material is recorded as cDNA or gDNA derived from T cells, B-cell-depleted T cells, or PBMCs.

Per the original methods: Reference gene primer amplification in the assay estimated nucleated cell counts. Sequencing was performed with immunoSEQ multiplex PCR; in TCRdb, only in-frame clones are kept and a portion is missing. V and J calls and clone size are copied from that table; D and trimming were computed from the DNA. The table shows about 160,000 clones, with more than 60% occurring only once. The CDR3 covers 11 residues. Trimming cost V 7 bases and J 4 bases, with 10 bases left between them. Germline V gene data show CDR1 as GTSNPN and CDR2 as SVGIG (reference sequence). The V call is TRBV30, the J call TRBJ1-2, with D tentatively TRBD1 (6 bases). The receptor's source is a man aged 55 to 69 with acute or convalescent COVID-19. Sequenced: peripheral blood. The CDR3, as DNA: TGTGCCTCTCAGACAGGCTATGGCTACACCTTC. Translation: CASQTGYGYTF.